What follows describes a single TCR beta chain. What it binds is not known. The data are from a study of cytomegalovirus exposure and HLA in healthy donors. Turning to the study itself: Genetic ancestry analysis placed more than 80% of the approximately 390 donors that were genotyped in the Caucasian-associated cluster. Whole-study findings and limits: Later, an analysis showed that TCR beta chains associated with HLA were more clonally expanded than others that were equally common. Among immune exposure information, only CMV serostatus was available.

V shed 5 bases, J shed 6 bases, and the junction held 7 bases outside the gene matches. This CDR3 comprises 14 residues. The germline V gene has CDR1 SSHAT and CDR2 FNYEAQ (reference sequence). Amplification used 60 Vbeta primers and 13 Jbeta primers. Repertoires were generated with immunoSEQ multiplex PCR, while TCRdb's copy carries only in-frame clones and drops some. The sample yields around 200,000 clones, around 64% seen once. The receptor was isolated from a man aged 40-55 years in good health and CMV-seropositive. The chain combines TRBV7-7 with TRBJ2-3, with 8 bases lining up with TRBD2. The sequencing sample was made of PBMCs. The CDR3 loop reads CASSPGLVGDTQYF. CDR3 sequence (DNA): TGTGCCAGCAGCCCGGGACTAGTGGGGGATACGCAGTATTTT.